Described below is a single T cell receptor (beta chain) sequence and its context. Its antigen remains unidentified. V lost 8 bases and J lost 9; bases outside the gene matches: 10. Germline V CDR1 and CDR2: MNHEY, SMNVEV (reference sequence). The CDR3 consists of 15 residues. Some clones are missing from TCRdb's copy, which holds only in-frame ones; the method was immunoSEQ multiplex PCR. Among 850,000 to 1,100,000 clones listed, roughly 80% were seen once. Donors were healthy HIV-negative adults without recent acute infections or vaccinations. The sample comes from a study of shared clonotypes between healthy human individuals. Whole-study findings and limits: Researchers found naive subsets generally carried larger estimated richness than memory subsets.

Sequencing was carried out using memory CD4+ T cells from PBMCs. The subset was: CD45RA-negative fraction. V usage is TRBV27 and J usage is TRBJ2-1; 13 positions agree with TRBD2. The clonotype comes from a man aged 18 to 35 in good health. Some clones in this sample may be carry-over from other donors' samples. CDR3 sequence: CASPKGLAGVVEQFF. CDR3 bases: TGTGCCAGCCCGAAAGGACTAGCGGGAGTTGTTGAGCAGTTCTTC.